In its sample, the clone carrying this TCR beta chain was seen a few times. MiXCR, run by TCRdb on the RT-PCR reads, gives a single entry per CDR3 protein. Among around 320,000 distinct CDR3 sequences listed, about 20% were seen once. This entry is derived from a study of response to subunit inactivated influenza vaccine. V was cut by 0 bases and J by 6 bases, with 16 bases left in between. The CDR3 spans 16 residues. Per the germline V gene, CDR1 is MGHRA and CDR2 is YSYEKL. The TCR comes from a man aged 50 to 75 who received an inactivated influenza vaccine. Sequencing used PBMCs from blood, obtained less than 22 months after vaccination. The chain is built from TRBV4-1 and TRBJ2-3; D gene uncertain. The CDR3 is CASSQDIPTPWDTQYF. The DNA for the CDR3 is TGCGCCAGCAGCCAAGATATACCCACCCCGTGGGATACGCAGTATTTT.